This TCR beta chain was sequenced during a study of T cell responses to AZD1222 COVID-19 vaccine. As for the study in general: Investigators merged groups given second doses at roughly 4 or roughly 12 weeks. Study-wide results and limits: Researchers took repertoire samples only after the peak T cell response had come. Increases in Spike-specific TCR breadth and depth were seen after two AZD1222 doses.

CDR1 is SGHRS, CDR2 YFSETQ, per germline. This CDR3 contains 15 residues. V shed 3 bases, J shed 1 base, and the junction held 6 bases outside the gene matches. This clone has only one observation. Its specificity is unknown. The assay was immunoSEQ multiplex PCR, and TCRdb's table has in-frame clones only and misses some. The sample records 98,000 or so clones, about nine tenths being singletons. The chain carries TRBV5-1 and TRBJ1-1; the match to TRBD1 covers 7 bases. Source: peripheral blood, taken on day 0 of AZD1222 vaccination. The clonotype was recovered from an adult in good health. Here the CDR3 DNA reads TGCGCCAGCAGCTACCGGGACAGCTGGAACACTGAAGCTTTCTTT. Its translation is CASSYRDSWNTEAFF.